The clone carrying this T cell receptor beta chain is a singleton in its sample. Original processing methods: Amplification of reference gene primers provided the estimated nucleated cell counts. Sequenced by immunoSEQ multiplex PCR; TCRdb stores in-frame clones only, minus some. D and trimming were read from the DNA, whereas the V and J calls and clone size are those reported in that table. The sample shows some 200,000 clones, around 80% of them seen only once. These data are taken from a study of blood T cell repertoires in COVID-19. Study at large: Samples taken during acute and convalescent COVID-19 were collected in the United States, Italy and Spain. PBMCs, B-cell-depleted T cells, or T cells provided the cDNA or gDNA that made up the material.

Seattle researchers signed up patients amid active infection and tracked them longitudinally. Trimming removed 5 bases at V and 5 bases at J, with 9 bases between. CDR3 length: 13 residues. Per the germline V gene, CDR1 is SGHTA and CDR2 is FQGNSA. The chain couples TRBV7-2 to TRBJ1-4, with D hard to call. The sequenced sample was peripheral blood. This receptor was identified in a woman in her 30s with COVID-19, enrolled during active disease. The CDR3 reads CASSRSPNEKLFF. DNA for the CDR3: TGTGCCAGCAGCCGTAGCCCAAATGAAAAACTGTTTTTT.